This TCR beta chain is drawn from a study of T cells in Graves' hyperthyroidism and ophthalmopathy. This clonotype was counted many times. Using RNA transcripts as the source, TCR beta CDR3 regions were amplified. In the first-round RT-PCR of the TCR CDR3, the HTBI primer set was used. Each CDR3 protein gets one entry after TCRdb re-called the multiplex PCR reads with MiXCR. The table lists a few hundred thousand distinct CDR3 sequences, 46% of them singletons. Diagnostic decisions used clinical symptoms, serum thyroxine and TRAb, thyroid ultrasound and orbital computed tomography. Trimming at V came to 5 bases and at J to 0 bases, leaving 7 bases not matched to a gene. The CDR3 consists of 15 residues. Germline V gene sequence: CDR1 MNHNS, CDR2 SASEGT.

The source is an adult woman with Graves' disease, either hyperthyroidism or ophthalmopathy (not recorded which). Specimen: peripheral blood or thyroid tissue (not recorded which). This chain connects TRBV6-1 to TRBJ2-7; 7 bases line up with TRBD2. The CDR3 DNA is TGTGCCAGCAGTCCGCAGGGAGGGGCCTCCTACGAGCAGTACTTC. This codes for CASSPQGGASYEQYF.